This T cell receptor (beta chain) stems from a study of CD4 T cells in relation to SARS-CoV-2 and coronaviruses. About the study: Crossreactive spike epitopes shared across donors were mapped to their HLA restriction. Whole-study findings and limits: SARS-CoV-2-driven expansion was significantly weaker in crossreactive than monoreactive clones. In around 63% of donors, memory CD4+ clonotypes crossrecognized SARS-CoV-2 and at least one common cold coronavirus spike.

Concerning this clone: Its antigen is not known.

Before the COVID-19 pandemic, during about 2010-2019, CD4+ T cells were taken from unexposed donors. This CDR3 region has 15 residues. The germline V and J ends were trimmed by 0 bases and 4 bases, with 7 bases remaining between them. Germline-derived CDR1 and CDR2 are ENHRY and SYGVKD. Here immunoSEQ multiplex PCR was the method, and the copy in TCRdb shows in-frame clones only, minus some. The data show some 68,000 clones, with 85% to 95% seen just once and around 0.23% held by the top ten. The chain uses TRBV10-3 and TRBJ2-6; D remains ambiguous. Input material: naive CD4+ T cells from PBMCs. Subset described: naive CD4+ T cells isolated by negative enrichment. The receptor was derived from a human donor in good health. The CDR3 sequence: CAISESLPGANVLTF. CDR3 nucleotides: TGTGCCATCAGTGAGTCCCTCCCCGGGGCCAACGTCCTGACTTTC.